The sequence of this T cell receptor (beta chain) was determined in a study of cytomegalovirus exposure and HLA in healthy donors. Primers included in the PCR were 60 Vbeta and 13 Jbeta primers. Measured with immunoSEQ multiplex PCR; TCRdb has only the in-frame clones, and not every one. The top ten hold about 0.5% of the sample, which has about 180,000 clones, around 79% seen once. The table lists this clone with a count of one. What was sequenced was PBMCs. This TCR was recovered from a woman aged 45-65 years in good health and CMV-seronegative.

Written as DNA, the CDR3 is TGTGCCAGCAGATGGACAGTAACTAATGAAAAACTGTTTTTT. It is translated as CASRWTVTNEKLFF. The genes are TRBV2 and TRBJ1-4; tentative D call: TRBD1 (6 bases). From germline, CDR1 is SNHLY and CDR2 FYNNEI. Trimming shortened V by 6 bases and J by 1 base, and 9 bases separated the two germline ends. This CDR3 region has 14 residues.